This TCR beta chain is from a study of beta chain features in type 1 diabetes. CDR3 length: 15 residues. CDR1 and CDR2 (germline): SGDLS, YYNGEE. V dropped 3 bases and J dropped 4 bases, with 13 bases sitting between them. Remarks on this clone: What it binds is unknown.

Study results and caveats: In all four CD4+ subsets, TCRB CDR3 length was significantly, moderately reduced in type 1 diabetes.

The authors reverse transcribed all of the isolated RNA, so sequencing captured expressed TCRB transcripts. Sequenced by immunoSEQ multiplex PCR; TCRdb stores in-frame clones only, minus some. This table has 350,000 to 450,000 clones, roughly 13% appearing once. The chain recombines TRBV9 with TRBJ2-2; perhaps TRBD1 as D (6 bases). The source material was naive CD4+ T cells from blood. The TCR originated in a woman between 18 and 30 years old with type 1 diabetes. The CDR3 here is CASSDRDIPTGELFF. In DNA form, the CDR3 reads TGTGCCAGCAGCGACCGGGACATTCCCACCGGGGAGCTGTTTTTT.